What follows are 25 T cell receptor beta chains derived from one specimen sequenced in a study of identical twins. TCRdb called the 5' RACE reads again in MiXCR, with one record for every CDR3 protein. The data contain 700,000 to 950,000 distinct CDR3 sequences, 12% of them singletons. These data are also associated with another study on yellow fever vaccine responses in identical twins.

The specimen sequenced was PBMCs. These receptors originate from a woman under 30 in good health.

V usage is TRBV7-6 and J usage is TRBJ2-7; TRBD2 aligns across 9 bases. CDR3 length equals 15 residues. V gave up 5 bases and J gave up 4 bases; unmatched junction bases: 9. The germline gives CDR1 SGHVS, CDR2 FNYEAQ. The DNA for the CDR3 is TGTGCCAGCAGCCCGACTAGCGGCAAGAAGTACGAGCAGTACTTC. It specifies CASSPTSGKKYEQYF.

This clonotype was detected once. The rearrangement links TRBV7-3 to TRBJ2-1; D perhaps matches TRBD2 (6 bases). Trimming removed 1 base at V and 6 bases at J, with 16 bases between. Germline assignment: CDR1 SGHTA and CDR2 FQGTGA. The CDR3 extends over 16 amino acids. The DNA for the CDR3 is TGTGCCAGCAGCTTAAGTGGGGCGGGAACCGGCAATGAGCAGTTCTTC. It encodes CASSLSGAGTGNEQFF.

This clonotype was counted a few times. The V gene is TRBV9, the J gene TRBJ2-7; 10 bases map to TRBD1. This CDR3 is 17 amino acids long. The germline V gene has CDR1 SGDLS and CDR2 YYNGEE. J gave up 1 base and V 3 bases, and 10 bases lay outside the gene matches. The CDR3 sequence is CASSASAGTGVSYEQYF. For the CDR3, the DNA is TGTGCCAGCAGCGCCTCGGCCGGGACAGGGGTTTCCTACGAGCAGTACTTC.

This clonotype was observed a few times. V gene TRBV20-1 combines with J gene TRBJ2-5; D ambiguous. Trimming cost V 1 base and J 5 bases, with 11 bases left between them. Germline assignment: CDR1 DFQATT and CDR2 SNEGSKA (reference sequence). The CDR3 runs 13 residues. The CDR3 reads CSARVGQWETQYF. The DNA for the CDR3 is TGCAGTGCTAGAGTCGGGCAGTGGGAGACCCAGTACTTC.

In this sample, this clonotype turned up many times. The chain joins TRBV10-3 to TRBJ2-1; D not certain. The CDR3 totals 13 residues. The V gene's germline CDR1 is ENHRY and CDR2 SYGVKD. V gave up 3 bases and J gave up 8 bases, with 11 bases separating them. CDR3 sequence (DNA): TGTGCCATCAGTGAAGGCTCCCTCGATGAGCAGTTCTTC. The encoded protein is CAISEGSLDEQFF.

The chain carries TRBV28 and TRBJ1-2; 8 bases align to TRBD1. CDR3 length equals 16 residues. Trimming cost V 6 bases and J 3 bases; bases outside gene matches: 12. CDR1 MDHEN and CDR2 SYDVKM come from the germline V gene. CDR3 loop: CASSLDRQGYDYGYTF. The DNA of the CDR3 is TGTGCCAGCAGCCTCGATAGACAGGGGTACGACTATGGCTACACCTTC.

Ten or more counts support this clonotype. This chain links TRBV5-1 with TRBJ2-1; no clear D gene. Trimming pared 0 bases from V and 1 base from J, leaving 11 bases between. CDR3 size: 16 residues. Germline CDR1 is SGHRS and CDR2 is YFSETQ. CDR3 protein: CASSLDGPGSYNEQFF. CDR3 sequence (DNA): TGCGCCAGCAGCTTGGATGGGCCCGGATCCTACAATGAGCAGTTCTTC.

This clonotype was seen a few times. The CDR3 DNA reads TGTGCCAGCAGCGGGGACACAAACACCGGGGAGCTGTTTTTT. As protein: CASSGDTNTGELFF. The chain employs TRBV11-2 and TRBJ2-2, with TRBD1 as a possible D gene (6 bases). Trimming took off 5 bases at V and 2 bases at J, with 9 bases between the two ends. Germline values: CDR1 SGHAT, CDR2 FQNNGV. The CDR3 is made up of 14 amino acids.

This clonotype was picked up a small number of times. The CDR3 bases are TGTGCCACCAGCAAGACTAGCGGGGGGGCCCAGTTCTTC. Protein: CATSKTSGGAQFF. The V and J genes are TRBV15 and TRBJ2-1; 14 nucleotides match TRBD2. Germline assignment: CDR1 LNHNV and CDR2 YYDKDF (reference sequence). This CDR3 is 13 amino acids long. V lost 4 bases to trimming and J lost 13 bases; unmatched junction nucleotides: 3. The full variable domain, with the rest looked up from reference TRBV15 and TRBJ2-1, is DAMVIQNPRYQVTQFGKPVTLSCSQTLNHNVMYWYQQKSSQAPKLLFHYYDKDFNNEADTPDNFQSRRPNTSFCFLDIRSPGLGDTAMYLCATSKTSGGAQFFGPGTRLTVL.

This clonotype was recorded a few times. This rearrangement joins TRBV6-6 to TRBJ2-5; possibly TRBD1 for D (6 bases). Germline V CDR1 and CDR2: MNHNY, SVGAGI (reference sequence). The CDR3 length is 13 residues. The ends were cut back, 5 bases at V and 3 bases at J, with 10 bases in the middle. CDR3 bases: TGTGCCAGCAGTGGACAGCTAAAAGAGACCCAGTACTTC. It specifies CASSGQLKETQYF.

In its sample, this clonotype was seen a few times. The rearrangement uses TRBV7-9 and TRBJ2-1; no clear D gene. CDR3 length equals 12 residues. Between the trimmed V and J ends, which lost 5 bases and 13 bases, there was a span of 15 bases. CDR1 is SEHNR and CDR2 is FQNEAQ in the germline V gene (reference sequence). The CDR3, as DNA: TGTGCCAGCAGCACACCCCCCCTGGCCCAGTTCTTC. Protein product: CASSTPPLAQFF. Variable domain in full (rest from reference TRBV7-9 and TRBJ2-1): DTGVSQNPRHKITKRGQNVTFRCDPISEHNRLYWYRQTLGQGPEFLTYFQNEAQLEKSRLLSDRFSAERPKGSFSTLEIQRTEQGDSAMYLCASSTPPLAQFFGPGTRLTVL.

This clonotype turned up a few times. The CDR3 reads CSARGRGRETQYF. The DNA for the CDR3 is TGCAGTGCTAGAGGCCGGGGGAGGGAGACCCAGTACTTC. The chain links TRBV20-1 to TRBJ2-5, with D perhaps TRBD2 (6 bases). Germline V gene sequence: CDR1 DFQATT, CDR2 SNEGSKA (reference sequence). Between the trimmed V and J ends, which lost 1 base and 5 bases, there was a span of 11 bases. CDR3 length: 13 residues.

The rearrangement links TRBV27 to TRBJ1-4; D may be TRBD1 (5 bases). The CDR3 spans 16 residues. The germline CDR1 and CDR2 sequences are MNHEY and SMNVEV (reference sequence). Trimming shortened V by 1 base and J by 7 bases, and 16 bases separated the two germline ends. The CDR3 nucleotides read TGTGCCAGCAGTTTATACCCCCTTAGGAGGGGTGAAAAACTGTTTTTT. The encoded protein is CASSLYPLRRGEKLFF.

Many counts were recorded for this clonotype. The J gene is TRBJ2-1, the V gene TRBV13, with no clear D. The CDR3 sequence is 13 residues long. CDR1 and CDR2 (germline): PRHDT, FYEKMQ (reference sequence). V shed 1 base and J shed 5 bases, with 6 bases lying between them. Here the CDR3 DNA reads TGTGCCAGCAGCTTAGATGGGCACAATGAGCAGTTCTTC. Translated: CASSLDGHNEQFF.

This clonotype was picked up a small number of times. For the CDR3, the DNA is TGTGCCATCAGTGAGTCTGGCAAGGGGACTGCAGATACGCAGTATTTT. It specifies CAISESGKGTADTQYF. This chain uses TRBV10-3 with TRBJ2-3, with TRBD2 as a possible D gene (6 bases). Trimming took 0 bases from V and 4 from J, leaving 14 bases between them. The CDR3 is 16 residues long. The germline CDR1 and CDR2 sequences are ENHRY and SYGVKD.

This clonotype has more than one count but fewer than ten. V usage is TRBV11-2 and J usage is TRBJ2-2, with TRBD2 identical over 9 bases. The CDR3 is 16 amino acids. Germline trimming cut 2 bases from V and 4 bases from J; bases unmatched to any gene: 5. Germline V gene lookup returns CDR1 SGHAT and CDR2 FQNNGV. The CDR3 reads CASSLLAGTSTGELFF. CDR3 DNA sequence: TGTGCCAGCAGCTTACTAGCGGGGACCAGCACCGGGGAGCTGTTTTTT.

This clonotype has a handful of counts. The chain combines TRBV20-1 with TRBJ2-5; tentative D call: TRBD1 (6 bases). V shed 1 base and J shed 0 bases, with 6 bases lying between them. This CDR3 contains 13 residues. CDR1 and CDR2 from the germline V gene are DFQATT and SNEGSKA (reference sequence). CDR3 loop: CSARAGDQETQYF. CDR3 nucleotides: TGCAGTGCTAGAGCAGGGGACCAAGAGACCCAGTACTTC.

This clonotype was observed a handful of times. The rearrangement uses TRBV24-1 and TRBJ2-1; D not certain. This CDR3 region has 14 residues. The V gene's germline CDR1 is KGHDR and CDR2 SFDVKD. The V end lost 4 bases, the J end lost 7 bases, and 13 bases lay between the germline ends. The CDR3 DNA reads as TGTGCCACCAGTGACCGCAGGCTTATGAATGAGCAGTTCTTC. Amino acids: CATSDRRLMNEQFF.

The chain is built from TRBV5-5 and TRBJ2-1; D perhaps matches TRBD1 (5 bases). Germline V CDR1 and CDR2: SGHKS, YYEKEE (reference sequence). V gave up 0 bases and J gave up 5 bases, with 15 bases separating them. The length of the CDR3 is 16 residues. The CDR3 loop reads CASSLGLGIGDNEQFF. CDR3 nucleotide sequence: TGTGCCAGCAGCTTGGGTCTGGGAATAGGGGACAATGAGCAGTTCTTC.

The V call is TRBV6-4, the J call TRBJ2-3; D uncertain. This CDR3 region has 15 residues. The V end lost 0 bases, the J end lost 2 bases, and 9 bases lay between the germline ends. Germline CDR1 and CDR2: MRHNA and SNTAGT. The CDR3 loop is CASSDSAVTTDTQYF. For the CDR3, the DNA is TGTGCCAGCAGTGACTCGGCAGTAACCACAGATACGCAGTATTTT.

The J gene is TRBJ2-1, the V gene TRBV11-1; 7 bases match TRBD1. Germline CDR1 SGHAT, CDR2 FQDESV (reference sequence). CDR3 size: 15 residues. Germline trimming cut 5 bases from V and 0 bases from J; bases unmatched to any gene: 4. CDR3 in amino acids: CASSGTAHSYNEQFF. Written as DNA, the CDR3 is TGTGCCAGCAGCGGGACAGCCCACTCCTACAATGAGCAGTTCTTC.

This clonotype was counted at least ten times. The chain has TRBV5-1 and TRBJ2-1; D is perhaps TRBD2 (5 bases). Trimming cost V 0 bases and J 4 bases, with 8 bases left between them. Germline V lookup: CDR1 SGHRS, CDR2 YFSETQ. The CDR3 runs 14 residues. The CDR3 spells CASSLGRDYNEQFF. CDR3 in DNA: TGCGCCAGCAGCTTGGGCCGGGATTACAATGAGCAGTTCTTC.

This chain connects TRBV12-3 or TRBV12-4 to TRBJ2-4; 7 bases fit TRBD1. The ends lost 7 bases at V and 6 bases at J; junction bases unmatched: 12. The CDR3 loop spans 15 amino acids. In DNA form, the CDR3 reads TGTGCCAGCACCCTGACAGGGAATGGTAGAAACATTCAGTACTTC. This codes for CASTLTGNGRNIQYF.

V gene TRBV3-1 combines with J gene TRBJ2-5, with TRBD2 matching over 7 bases. This CDR3 has 15 amino acids. Germline V gene sequence: CDR1 LGHDT, CDR2 YNNKEL (reference sequence). Trimming cost V 4 bases and J 5 bases; bases outside gene matches: 10. CDR3 nucleotide sequence: TGTGCCAGCAGCCTCTCGGGCGGGAGTTTGGAGACCCAGTACTTC. Its translation is CASSLSGGSLETQYF.

This clonotype was observed a few times. The chain employs TRBV7-3 and TRBJ2-3; 8 nucleotides match TRBD2. The junction had 20 bases not matched to a gene; V was cut back by 5 bases and J by 1 base. The CDR3 has 20 residues. Germline CDR1 SGHTA, CDR2 FQGTGA. The CDR3 spells CASSPKYRTSGSKGTDTQYF. As DNA, the CDR3 is TGTGCCAGCAGCCCGAAATACAGGACCAGCGGGAGTAAGGGCACAGATACGCAGTATTTT. Combining the CDR3 with reference TRBV7-3 and TRBJ2-3 gives the whole variable domain GAGVSQTPSNKVTEKGKYVELRCDPISGHTALYWYRQSLGQGPEFLIYFQGTGAADDSGLPNDRFFAVRPEGSVSTLKIQRTERGDSAVYLCASSPKYRTSGSKGTDTQYFGPGTRLTVL.